This T cell receptor beta chain originates from a study of neoadjuvant anti-PD-1 for oral cavity cancer. The time point was: after neoadjuvant nivolumab, at surgical resection. Data came from immunoSEQ multiplex PCR; TCRdb stores just in-frame clones and leaves some out. Of roughly 13,000 clones detected, around 75% appear once; the ten largest clones hold around 2%. The V end lost 1 base, the J end lost 3 bases, and 9 bases lay between the germline ends. The germline V gene encodes CDR1 SGHAT and CDR2 FQNNGV. The CDR3 is 14 amino acids. The chain uses TRBV11-2 and TRBJ1-1, with a weak D call TRBD1 (5 bases). Specimen: PBMCs, collected after nivolumab (anti-PD-1) treatment. The source of this sequence is a person aged 35 to 85 with oral cavity squamous cell carcinoma. CDR3 residues: CASSLAFRDTEAFF. The DNA of the CDR3 is TGTGCCAGCAGCTTAGCTTTCAGGGACACTGAAGCTTTCTTT. The full variable domain, its missing parts supplied by reference TRBV11-2 and TRBJ1-1, is EAGVAQSPRYKIIEKRQSVAFWCNPISGHATLYWYQQILGQGPKLLIQFQNNGVVDDSQLPKDRFSAERLKGVDSTLKIQPAKLEDSAVYLCASSLAFRDTEAFFGQGTRLTVV.